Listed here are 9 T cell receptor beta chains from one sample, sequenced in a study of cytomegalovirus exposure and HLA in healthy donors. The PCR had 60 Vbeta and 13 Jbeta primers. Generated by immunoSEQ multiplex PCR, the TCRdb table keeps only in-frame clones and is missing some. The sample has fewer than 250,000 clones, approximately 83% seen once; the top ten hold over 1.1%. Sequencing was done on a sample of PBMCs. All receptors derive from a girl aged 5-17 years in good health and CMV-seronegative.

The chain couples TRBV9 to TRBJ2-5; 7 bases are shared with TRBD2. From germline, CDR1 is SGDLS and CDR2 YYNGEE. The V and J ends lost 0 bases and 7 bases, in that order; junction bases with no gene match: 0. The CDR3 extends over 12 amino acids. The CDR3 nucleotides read TGTGCCAGCAGCGTAGGGGGGGGGACCCAGTACTTC. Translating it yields CASSVGGGTQYF.

Here the CDR3 reads CAWSEQGADLYGYTF. The CDR3 DNA is TGTGCCTGGAGCGAACAGGGGGCAGATCTCTATGGCTACACCTTC. The chain carries TRBV30 and TRBJ1-2, with 9 bases fitting TRBD1. Trimming at V came to 3 bases and at J to 4 bases, leaving 9 bases not matched to a gene. CDR1 and CDR2 from the germline V gene are GTSNPN and SVGIG (reference sequence). The CDR3 is 15 residues long.

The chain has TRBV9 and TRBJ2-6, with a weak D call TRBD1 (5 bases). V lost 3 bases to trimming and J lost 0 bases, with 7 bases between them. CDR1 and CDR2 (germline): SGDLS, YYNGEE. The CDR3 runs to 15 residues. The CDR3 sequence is CASSAQDSGANVLTF. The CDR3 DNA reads TGTGCCAGCAGCGCACAGGACTCTGGGGCCAACGTCCTGACTTTC.

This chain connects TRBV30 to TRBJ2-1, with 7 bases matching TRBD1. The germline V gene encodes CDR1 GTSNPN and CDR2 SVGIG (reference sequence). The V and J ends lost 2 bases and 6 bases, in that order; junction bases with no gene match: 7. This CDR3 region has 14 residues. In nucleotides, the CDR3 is TGTGCCTGGAGTACAGGGGTAGGTTTCAATGAGCAGTTCTTC. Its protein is CAWSTGVGFNEQFF. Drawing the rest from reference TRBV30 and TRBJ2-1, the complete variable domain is SQTIHQWPATLVQPVGSPLSLECTVEGTSNPNLYWYRQAAGRGLQLLFYSVGIGQISSEVPQNLSASRPQDRQFILSSKKLLLSDSGFYLCAWSTGVGFNEQFFGPGTRLTVL.

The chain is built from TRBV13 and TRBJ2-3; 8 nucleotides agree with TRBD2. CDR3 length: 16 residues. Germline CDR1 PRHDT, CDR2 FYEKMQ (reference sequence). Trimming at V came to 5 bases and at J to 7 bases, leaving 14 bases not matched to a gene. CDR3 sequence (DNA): TGTGCCAGCAGCCCTACGGGGGGGCCCATGTTTCATACGCAGTATTTT. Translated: CASSPTGGPMFHTQYF.

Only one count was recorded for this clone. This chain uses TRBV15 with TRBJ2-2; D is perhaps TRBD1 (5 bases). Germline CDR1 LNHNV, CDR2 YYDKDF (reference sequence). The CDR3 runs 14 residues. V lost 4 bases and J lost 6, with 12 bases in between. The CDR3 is CATSIRQGAGELFF. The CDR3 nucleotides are TGTGCCACCAGCATAAGGCAGGGCGCCGGGGAGCTGTTTTTT.

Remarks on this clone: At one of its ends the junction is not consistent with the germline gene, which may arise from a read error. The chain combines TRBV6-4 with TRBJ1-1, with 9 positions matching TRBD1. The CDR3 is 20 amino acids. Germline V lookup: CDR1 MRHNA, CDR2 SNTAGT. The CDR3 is CASSDPQPGQGMARNAEAFF. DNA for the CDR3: TGTGCCAGCAGTGACCCACAACCGGGACAGGGTATGGCCAGGAACGCTGAAGCTTTCTTT.

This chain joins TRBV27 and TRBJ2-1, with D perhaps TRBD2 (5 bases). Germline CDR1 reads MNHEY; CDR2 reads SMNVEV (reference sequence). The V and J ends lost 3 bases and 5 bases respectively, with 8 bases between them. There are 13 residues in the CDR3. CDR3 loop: CASSFAGNNEQFF. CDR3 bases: TGTGCCAGCAGTTTTGCCGGGAACAATGAGCAGTTCTTC.

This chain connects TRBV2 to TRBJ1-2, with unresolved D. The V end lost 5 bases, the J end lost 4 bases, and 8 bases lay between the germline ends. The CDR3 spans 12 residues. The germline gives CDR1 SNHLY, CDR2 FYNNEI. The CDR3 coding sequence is TGTGCCAGCAGTTGGGTAGCCTATGGCTACACCTTC. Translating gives CASSWVAYGYTF. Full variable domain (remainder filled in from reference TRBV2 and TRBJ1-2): EPEVTQTPSHQVTQMGQEVILRCVPISNHLYFYWYRQILGQKVEFLVSFYNNEISEKSEIFDDQFSVERPDGSNFTLKIRSTKLEDSAMYFCASSWVAYGYTFGSGTRLTVV.